This TCR beta chain emerged from a study of regulatory T cells in long-lasting Graves disease. Time point reported: newly diagnosed GD, antithyroid drugs for less than 3 months. PBMCs were the source of the RNA used for TCR sequencing. EDTA tubes were used for drawing nine milliliters of peripheral blood. Building the TCR beta libraries relied on iRepertoire HTBI primers, and CDR3 regions underwent Arm-PCR. TCRdb reprocessed the multiplex PCR reads with MiXCR, giving one entry per CDR3 protein. The sample has under 700,000 distinct CDR3 sequences; more than 15% are singletons. Germline V gives CDR1 SGHKS, CDR2 YYEKEE (reference sequence). The length of the CDR3 is 16 residues. Trimming took off 0 bases at V and 8 bases at J, with 17 bases between the two ends. This same sample was also part of a study on T cells in Graves' hyperthyroidism and ophthalmopathy. That paper adds: Carried out on the TCR CDR3, a first-round RT-PCR used the HTBI primer set.

The rearrangement links TRBV5-5 to TRBJ1-4, with a weak D call TRBD1 (6 bases). The clonotype was recovered from a woman aged 40-60 years with Graves disease. Sequences were derived from peripheral blood mononuclear cells (PBMCs), sampled at new diagnosis, from a patient treated with antithyroid drugs. The CDR3 is CASSLEVAGDYEKLFF. Written as DNA, the CDR3 is TGTGCCAGCAGCTTGGAGGTGGCAGGGGATTACGAAAAACTGTTTTTT.